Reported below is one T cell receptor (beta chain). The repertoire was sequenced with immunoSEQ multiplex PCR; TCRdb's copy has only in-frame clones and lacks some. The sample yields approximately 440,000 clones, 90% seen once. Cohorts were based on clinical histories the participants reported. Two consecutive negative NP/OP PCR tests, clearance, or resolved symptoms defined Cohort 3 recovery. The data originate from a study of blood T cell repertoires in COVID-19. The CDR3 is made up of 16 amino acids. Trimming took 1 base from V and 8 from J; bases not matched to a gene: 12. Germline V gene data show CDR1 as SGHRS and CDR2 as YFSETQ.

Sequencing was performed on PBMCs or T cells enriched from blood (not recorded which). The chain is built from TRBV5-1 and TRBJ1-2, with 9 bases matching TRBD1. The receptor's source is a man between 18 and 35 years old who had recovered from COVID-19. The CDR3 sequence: CASSLPFDRGYEGYTF. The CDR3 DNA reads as TGCGCCAGCAGCTTGCCCTTCGACAGGGGGTACGAAGGCTACACCTTC.